The 3 T cell receptor beta chains given below trace back to one sample, sequenced in a study of CD8 T cells in Susac syndrome. RNA in amounts of roughly 0.5 to 1 ug was reverse transcribed with random hexamers. Using its own MiXCR run on the immunoSEQ multiplex PCR reads, TCRdb lists one record per CDR3 protein. The sample lists around 130,000 distinct CDR3 sequences, around 80% occurring once. The sequencing input was CD8+ T cells from PBMCs. The receptors derive from a human donor with multiple sclerosis.

The chain carries TRBV2 and TRBJ1-4; perhaps TRBD1 as D (5 bases). CDR3 length: 15 amino acids. V lost 2 bases and J lost 4, with 11 bases in between. Germline V gives CDR1 SNHLY, CDR2 FYNNEI. The CDR3 nucleotides are TGTGCCAGCAGTGAAAGGGGCAGATATAATGAAAAACTGTTTTTT. It is translated as CASSERGRYNEKLFF. Together with reference TRBV2 and TRBJ1-4, the CDR3 gives the full variable domain: EPEVTQTPSHQVTQMGQEVILRCVPISNHLYFYWYRQILGQKVEFLVSFYNNEISEKSEIFDDQFSVERPDGSNFTLKIRSTKLEDSAMYFCASSERGRYNEKLFFGSGTQLSVL.

DNA of the CDR3: TGTGCCAGCCTTTTGACAGGAGACTACGAGCAGTACTTC. Translation: CASLLTGDYEQYF. The chain links TRBV28 to TRBJ2-7; D might be TRBD1 (6 bases). Germline CDR1 is MDHEN and CDR2 is SYDVKM. The CDR3 is 13 amino acids. V was pared by 8 bases and J by 3 bases, with 14 bases between.

This chain connects TRBV12-3 or TRBV12-4 to TRBJ1-4; D may be TRBD1 (5 bases). There are 16 residues in the CDR3. V lost 8 bases and J lost 4, with 20 bases in between. The CDR3 DNA follows: TGTGCCAGCTCCCCTATCCCGGGGGTTCTTAATGAAAAACTGTTTTTT. Its protein is CASSPIPGVLNEKLFF.